This T cell receptor beta chain stems from a study of blood T cell repertoires in COVID-19 (dated by TCRdb to 2020 to 2021). Study-level background: The collaborator samples originated in the United States, Italy and Spain and spanned the acute and convalescent phases of COVID-19. The material from the prospective study consisted of cDNA or gDNA derived from T cells, B-cell-depleted T cells, or PBMCs. Deeply sampled blood TCRbeta repertoires from subjects exposed to, actively infected with, or recovered from COVID-19 were included in the dataset. A freely available public database, intended as a resource for researchers studying the immune response to SARS-CoV-2, is where the repertoires were released. Samples came from the ongoing ImmuneRACE study (first 160 participants) plus 1,254 subjects from 6 global collaborators. Sample metadata almost always included a de-identified subject ID, COVID-19 status, age in years and sex. Where available, HLA class I and class II types were obtained from metadata supplied by the sample provider rather than from assay-based typing. General study outcomes and caveats: The quantity of clinical and demographic metadata differed by source and by participant and was supplied without curation.

The collaborating institutions used their own protocols to collect whole blood in K2EDTA tubes. For TCRbeta analysis, collaborators shipped samples in one of three forms: frozen whole blood, isolated PBMCs, or DNA extracted from either of those sample types. The CDR3, cysteine through phenylalanine, is 12 amino acids long. This entry keeps only the CDR3 DNA: 36 bases, framed from base 1. Taken from the germline V gene (reference sequence), the CDR1 and CDR2 loops are MNHEY and SMNVEV. Between the V and J ends, shortened by 5 bases and 0 bases respectively, the junction contains 4 bases. TCRbeta CDR3 regions were amplified from genomic DNA by means of the immunoSEQ Assay, a bias-controlled multiplex PCR. The original methods were these. The number of nucleated cells in each sample was estimated by amplification of reference gene primers within the assay. Sequence reads were collapsed and filtered to measure the absolute abundance of every unique TCRbeta CDR3 rearrangement. Productive Simpson clonality was computed per sample as the square root of Simpson's diversity index over productive rearrangements. TCRdb carries this immuneACCESS record with in-frame sequences only. Its versions omit some clonotypes, under half of them owing to an unresolved V gene in the studies checked, with the rest unexplained. The V and J calls and clone size were taken over from that table, and D and trimming were inferred from the DNA. This sample holds around 150,000 clones; approximately 82% were observed only once. The ten largest clonotypes hold 22% of the sample.

A word on this clone: Its specific antigen is unknown. No base quality values were provided; no much bigger clone lies one nucleotide off.

Sequenced input: peripheral blood. This receptor chain uses TRBV27 and TRBJ1-2; no D segment can be confidently identified. This clonotype was obtained from a woman older than 75 with acute or convalescent COVID-19. The nucleotide sequence is TGTGCCAGCAGTGCAGCTAACTATGGCTACACCTTC. This yields the protein CASSAANYGYTF.